This T cell receptor (beta chain) stems from a study of technical replicates of blood from a few donors. The CDR3 spans 18 residues. Germline lookup yields CDR1 SGHDT and CDR2 YYEEEE. Trimming cost V 4 bases and J 3 bases; bases outside gene matches: 18. TCRdb's table, derived via immunoSEQ multiplex PCR, lists solely in-frame clones and lacks some. This table has under 80,000 clones, roughly 86% appearing once. Specimen: PBMCs. The TCR originated in a human donor in good health. Some clones in this sample may be carry-over from other donors' samples. This chain joins TRBV5-6 and TRBJ2-7, with 8 bases aligning to TRBD2. CDR3 loop: CASSLYPGGGRTIYEQYF. The DNA of the CDR3 is TGTGCCAGCAGCCTCTATCCCGGTGGCGGGAGGACGATCTACGAGCAGTACTTC.